Listed here are 8 T cell receptor beta chains from one sample, sequenced in a study of early T cells in non-severe SARS-CoV-2 infection. TCRdb reprocessed the 5' RACE reads via MiXCR and lists one record per CDR3 protein. The sample has some 66,000 distinct CDR3 sequences; 9.1% are singletons. The sequencing input was whole blood. The receptors come from an adult who was a healthcare worker with PCR-confirmed SARS-CoV-2 infection or an uninfected control (not recorded which).

J is TRBJ2-1 and V is TRBV10-1; 14 bases are shared with TRBD2. Unmatched junction bases numbered 2, after V lost 2 bases and J lost 5 bases. The germline V gene has CDR1 WNHNN and CDR2 SYGVQD (reference sequence). The CDR3 runs 16 residues. The CDR3 reads CASSEATSGRDNEQFF. The CDR3 DNA sequence: TGCGCCAGCAGTGAGGCGACTAGCGGGAGGGACAATGAGCAGTTCTTC.

Only a few counts were recorded for this clonotype. CDR3 loop: CASSWRSYEQYF. CDR3 nucleotide sequence: TGTGCCAGCAGCTGGAGGAGTTACGAGCAGTACTTC. This sequence joins TRBV12-3 or TRBV12-4 and TRBJ2-7, with D perhaps TRBD2 (5 bases). With 6 bases removed from V and 4 bases from J, the gap between germline ends came to 10 bases. This CDR3 is 12 amino acids long.

This clonotype has only a few counts. The V and J genes are TRBV4-1 and TRBJ1-5, with unresolved D. The length of the CDR3 is 16 residues. Germline CDR1 MGHRA, CDR2 YSYEKL. Deletions cut 1 base from V and 9 bases from J, with 19 bases between. The DNA of the CDR3 is TGCGCCAGCAGCCAAGGAGACAAGGTTACCCAATGGCCCCAGCATTTT. Translated: CASSQGDKVTQWPQHF.

This clonotype was counted ten times or more. This rearrangement joins TRBV15 to TRBJ2-3, with 15 bases lining up with TRBD2. After removal of 6 bases from V and 4 bases from J, the junction contained 11 bases not matched to a gene. The CDR3 totals 18 residues. Germline CDR1 LNHNV, CDR2 YYDKDF (reference sequence). The CDR3 is CATRMNSGLAGGADTQYF. The CDR3 region has the DNA TGTGCCACCAGGATGAACTCGGGACTAGCGGGAGGAGCAGATACGCAGTATTTT.

This clonotype was seen repeatedly, ten times or more. The genes are TRBV12-3 or TRBV12-4 and TRBJ1-5, with 8 bases fitting TRBD1. The CDR3 length is 15 residues. V dropped 4 bases and J dropped 8; count of bases not matched to a gene: 10. CDR3 amino acids: CASSSDREVGKPQHF. CDR3 bases: TGTGCCAGCAGTTCGGACAGGGAAGTGGGAAAGCCCCAGCATTTT.

This clonotype showed up many times. This chain uses TRBV2 with TRBJ2-5, with 11 nucleotides matching TRBD2. Germline V gene sequence: CDR1 SNHLY, CDR2 FYNNEI. The CDR3 spans 15 residues. V trimming: 7 bases; J trimming: 2 bases; junction bases outside the gene matches: 6. Here the CDR3 reads CASKWGTSGQETQYF. CDR3 sequence (DNA): TGTGCCAGCAAGTGGGGGACTAGCGGACAAGAGACCCAGTACTTC. Supplemented by reference TRBV2 and TRBJ2-5, the full variable domain reads EPEVTQTPSHQVTQMGQEVILRCVPISNHLYFYWYRQILGQKVEFLVSFYNNEISEKSEIFDDQFSVERPDGSNFTLKIRSTKLEDSAMYFCASKWGTSGQETQYFGPGTRLLVL.

The chain employs TRBV7-2 and TRBJ2-5, with TRBD2 matching over 11 bases. The germline CDR1 and CDR2 sequences are SGHTA and FQGNSA. This CDR3 has 15 residues. Trimming removed 4 bases from V and 0 bases from J; junction bases left unmatched: 1. The CDR3 nucleotides read TGTGCCAGCAGCTCGACTAGCGGGAACCAAGAGACCCAGTACTTC. Its translation: CASSSTSGNQETQYF.

The gene calls are TRBV7-9 and TRBJ1-5, with a weak D call TRBD1 (5 bases). V lost 5 bases and J lost 1, with 18 bases in between. CDR1 and CDR2 from the germline V gene are SEHNR and FQNEAQ (reference sequence). This CDR3 region has 17 residues. The CDR3 nucleotides are TGTGCCAGCAGCGAGGACAACTCCTGGGGGAGCAATCAGCCCCAGCATTTT. Translated, it gives CASSEDNSWGSNQPQHF. The full variable domain, completed using reference TRBV7-9 and TRBJ1-5, is DTGVSQNPRHKITKRGQNVTFRCDPISEHNRLYWYRQTLGQGPEFLTYFQNEAQLEKSRLLSDRFSAERPKGSFSTLEIQRTEQGDSAMYLCASSEDNSWGSNQPQHFGDGTRLSIL.